These 21 T cell receptor beta chains came from one sample sequenced in a study of blood T cell repertoires in COVID-19. Assay: immunoSEQ multiplex PCR; the TCRdb copy retains only in-frame clones and omits some. The data show about 250,000 clones, with roughly 82% seen just once and approximately 6% held by the top ten. Sequenced sample: peripheral blood. All receptors come from an elderly woman with COVID-19, enrolled during active disease.

The V gene is TRBV5-1, the J gene TRBJ1-1; TRBD1 is a possible D gene (5 bases). Germline V gene sequence: CDR1 SGHRS, CDR2 YFSETQ. There are 14 residues in the CDR3. With 1 base removed from V and 1 base from J, the gap between germline ends came to 8 bases. The CDR3 bases are TGCGCCAGCAGCTTGCTGGGGGGGAACACTGAAGCTTTCTTT. This translates into CASSLLGGNTEAFF.

This rearrangement joins TRBV30 to TRBJ1-2; the match to TRBD1 covers 10 bases. This CDR3 contains 12 residues. Losses at the gene ends were 2 bases for V and 7 bases for J; bases not matched to a gene: 1. Germline V gene lookup returns CDR1 GTSNPN and CDR2 SVGIG (reference sequence). The CDR3 reads CAWSRQGAGYTF. For the CDR3, the DNA is TGTGCCTGGAGTCGACAGGGGGCTGGCTACACCTTC.

This chain joins TRBV24-1 and TRBJ1-3; 7 nucleotides align to TRBD1. J lost 3 bases, V lost 3 bases, and 4 bases had no gene match. The V gene's germline CDR1 is KGHDR and CDR2 SFDVKD. The CDR3 covers 15 residues. The CDR3 nucleotides are TGTGCCACCAGTGATAACCGGGACAGTGGAAACACCATATATTTT. Encoded protein: CATSDNRDSGNTIYF.

The CDR3 region is CASSPRDFSSTDTQYF. CDR3 nucleotide sequence: TGTGCCAGCAGCCCTAGGGACTTCTCTAGCACAGATACGCAGTATTTT. The chain links TRBV7-9 to TRBJ2-3, with D perhaps TRBD2 (6 bases). Trimming took 5 bases from V and 0 from J, leaving 15 bases between them. The length of the CDR3 is 16 residues. The V gene's germline CDR1 is SEHNR and CDR2 FQNEAQ (reference sequence).

The chain recombines TRBV6-5 with TRBJ1-4; weak D call: TRBD1 (6 bases). The germline V and J ends were trimmed by 10 bases and 5 bases, with 17 bases remaining between them. The V gene's germline CDR1 is MNHEY and CDR2 SVGAGI. This CDR3 region has 14 residues. The CDR3 DNA sequence: TGTGCCACCGGCAGGGGATACGGGAATGAAAAACTGTTTTTT. Its translation is CATGRGYGNEKLFF.

V is TRBV23-1 and J is TRBJ2-2, with 8 bases that match TRBD1. TRBV23-1 qualifies as an ORF whose function is uncertain. The length of the CDR3 is 18 residues. V shed 2 bases and J 5 bases; nucleotides not matched to a gene: 13. CDR3 sequence: CASSQRRQGAVVTGELFF. The CDR3 DNA reads TGCGCCAGCAGTCAAAGGCGCCAGGGGGCCGTAGTTACCGGGGAGCTGTTTTTT.

CDR3 sequence reads: CASSPQGTGELFF. For the CDR3, the DNA is TGTGCCAGCAGCCCGCAGGGTACCGGGGAGCTGTTTTTT. J is TRBJ2-2 and V is TRBV7-2; possibly TRBD1 for D (5 bases). Germline V gene data show CDR1 as SGHTA and CDR2 as FQGNSA. There are 13 residues in the CDR3. V gave up 5 bases and J gave up 5 bases, with 9 bases separating them.

In the case of this clone: Within the sample, other DNA sequences also encode this same CDR3. This chain links TRBV7-3 with TRBJ2-3, with a possible D match to TRBD1 (6 bases). V lost 2 bases and J lost 6, with 6 bases in between. The CDR3 loop spans 12 amino acids. Germline CDR1 SGHTA, CDR2 FQGTGA. This CDR3 is CASSLQGDTQYF. CDR3 DNA sequence: TGTGCCAGCAGCTTACAGGGGGATACGCAGTATTTT.

This chain joins TRBV27 and TRBJ2-5; 9 nucleotides line up with TRBD1. Trimming at V came to 6 bases and at J to 3 bases, leaving 8 bases not matched to a gene. Germline values: CDR1 MNHEY, CDR2 SMNVEV (reference sequence). The CDR3 spans 15 residues. DNA for the CDR3: TGTGCCAGCAGAGGGACAGGGAAGGGGGAAGAGACCCAGTACTTC. Its translation: CASRGTGKGEETQYF.

The chain employs TRBV27 and TRBJ1-2; D is undetermined. The CDR3 is made up of 15 amino acids. Trimming stripped 5 bases from V and 11 bases from J, with 24 bases between. From germline, CDR1 is MNHEY and CDR2 SMNVEV (reference sequence). The CDR3 coding sequence is TGTGCCAGCAGTGCTATAGAGAAAAATTTGGCGGGATACACCTTC. As protein: CASSAIEKNLAGYTF.

The V and J genes are TRBV28 and TRBJ1-4; D remains unclear. V lost 10 bases, J lost 0 bases, and 12 bases lay in between. Germline V gene lookup returns CDR1 MDHEN and CDR2 SYDVKM. This CDR3 contains 14 residues. The CDR3 region has the DNA TGTGCCACTATCCCCGGGGCAACTAATGAAAAACTGTTTTTT. Translation gives CATIPGATNEKLFF.

The gene calls are TRBV27 and TRBJ1-1; 10 bases align to TRBD1. The CDR3 length is 13 residues. Germline trimming cut 5 bases from V and 10 bases from J; bases unmatched to any gene: 7. Germline CDR1 reads MNHEY; CDR2 reads SMNVEV (reference sequence). As DNA, the CDR3 is TGTGCCAGCAGTCCAGGACAGGGGGTACGAGCTTTCTTT. It yields the protein CASSPGQGVRAFF.

The table lists this clone with a few counts. The J gene is TRBJ1-5, the V gene TRBV29-1; no clear D gene. V gave up 7 bases and J gave up 4 bases, with 20 bases separating them. The germline CDR1 and CDR2 sequences are SQVTM and ANQGSEA. This CDR3 comprises 15 residues. The CDR3 here is CSATLAAAPNQPQHF. The CDR3 DNA sequence: TGCAGCGCCACATTGGCGGCAGCTCCTAATCAGCCCCAGCATTTT.

The genes are TRBV7-2 and TRBJ1-1; 10 nucleotides agree with TRBD1. From germline, CDR1 is SGHTA and CDR2 FQGNSA. Trimming removed 3 bases from V and 5 bases from J; junction bases left unmatched: 12. This CDR3 spans 17 amino acids. The CDR3 nucleotides read TGTGCCAGCAGCTTCCAGACAGGGGGCGGGAGAGGAACTGAAGCTTTCTTT. Residues: CASSFQTGGGRGTEAFF.

The chain links TRBV7-9 to TRBJ2-7; 7 bases match TRBD1. Trimming took 3 bases from V and 4 from J; bases not matched to a gene: 6. This CDR3 comprises 14 residues. Germline V CDR1 and CDR2: SEHNR, FQNEAQ (reference sequence). DNA of the CDR3: TGTGCCAGCAGCTTGAGTAACAGGGGTTACGAGCAGTACGTC. It codes for CASSLSNRGYEQYV.

The rearrangement uses TRBV5-4 and TRBJ1-4; D might be TRBD1 (5 bases). The CDR3 runs 15 residues. Germline V gene lookup returns CDR1 SGHNT and CDR2 YYREEE (reference sequence). V lost 4 bases and J lost 6, with 16 bases in between. The CDR3 loop reads CASSAGPGEDEKLFF. The CDR3, as DNA: TGTGCCAGCAGCGCGGGGCCAGGCGAGGATGAAAAACTGTTTTTT.

The CDR3 protein is CASNLAGGPGKFF. The CDR3 coding sequence is TGTGCCAGCAACCTAGCGGGGGGGCCCGGGAAGTTCTTC. The genes are TRBV7-9 and TRBJ2-1; 12 nucleotides align to TRBD2. Looked up from germline, CDR1 is SEHNR and CDR2 is FQNEAQ (reference sequence). This CDR3 has 13 amino acids. The junction had 9 bases not matched to a gene; V was cut back by 7 bases and J by 14 bases. The full variable domain, completed using reference TRBV7-9 and TRBJ2-1, is DTGVSQNPRHKITKRGQNVTFRCDPISEHNRLYWYRQTLGQGPEFLTYFQNEAQLEKSRLLSDRFSAERPKGSFSTLEIQRTEQGDSAMYLCASNLAGGPGKFFGPGTRLTVL.

This sequence joins TRBV18 and TRBJ1-6, with D possibly matching TRBD1 (5 bases). Germline V lookup: CDR1 KGHSH, CDR2 LQKENI. Trimming cost V 3 bases and J 7 bases, with 16 bases left between them. This CDR3 region has 16 residues. The CDR3: CASSPTEGTLNSPLHF. The CDR3 DNA is TGTGCCAGCTCACCCACGGAGGGGACCCTAAATTCACCCCTCCACTTT.

V gene TRBV10-3 combines with J gene TRBJ2-3; 9 positions agree with TRBD2. Per germline, CDR1 ENHRY and CDR2 SYGVKD. V lost 4 bases and J lost 0; bases outside the gene matches: 2. The CDR3 loop spans 15 amino acids. The CDR3 protein is CAISASGASTDTQYF. CDR3 in DNA: TGTGCCATCAGTGCTAGCGGGGCTAGCACAGATACGCAGTATTTT.

This sequence joins TRBV24-1 and TRBJ1-1; D possibly corresponds to TRBD1 (5 bases). The V and J ends lost 5 bases and 4 bases respectively, with 10 bases between them. Looked up from germline, CDR1 is KGHDR and CDR2 is SFDVKD. This CDR3 is 13 amino acids long. Written as DNA, the CDR3 is TGTGCCACCAGTGGGGGGGTACCCACTGAAGCTTTCTTT. It encodes CATSGGVPTEAFF.

The rearrangement joins TRBV5-1 to TRBJ2-2, with 9 bases aligning to TRBD1. The CDR3 length is 17 residues. Germline values: CDR1 SGHRS, CDR2 YFSETQ. J was trimmed by 6 bases and V by 4 bases; bases with no gene match: 13. The CDR3 coding sequence is TGCGCCAGCAGCCCCTACCCCGGACAGGGGATCGCCGGGGAGCTGTTTTTT. It yields the protein CASSPYPGQGIAGELFF.